The clone carrying this T cell receptor (beta chain) was counted a few times. Antigen unknown. The sample comes from a study of response to subunit inactivated influenza vaccine. General study points: Authors suggested few new T cells are recruited by each seasonal influenza vaccination.

TCRdb reanalysed the RT-PCR reads using MiXCR and keeps one entry per CDR3 protein. The repertoire holds about 190,000 distinct CDR3 sequences, with roughly an eighth as singletons. The CDR3 contains 14 residues. Germline CDR1 ENHRY, CDR2 SYGVKD. J lost 2 bases, V lost 3 bases, and 2 bases had no gene match. The sample consisted of CD8+ T cells sorted from PBMCs, taken more than 4 days after vaccination. This chain joins TRBV10-3 and TRBJ2-5, with TRBD1 matching over 8 bases. The source of this sequence is a man aged 50-59 years who received an inactivated influenza vaccine. CDR3 nucleotide sequence: TGTGCCATCAGTGACCGACAGGGGCAAGAGACCCAGTACTTC. Translation: CAISDRQGQETQYF.